Detailed here is one T cell receptor (beta chain). Its specific antigen is unknown. Per-nucleotide qualities are absent, and no much larger clonotype sits a single base away. This sample is drawn from a study of blood T cell repertoires in COVID-19 (dated by TCRdb to 2020 to 2021). Background on the whole study: Samples covering the acute and convalescent phases of COVID-19 were provided by collaborators in the United States, Italy and Spain. The prospective study material was composed of cDNA or gDNA derived from T cells, B-cell-depleted T cells, or PBMCs. Subjects who had been exposed to COVID-19, were actively infected with it, or had recovered from it provided the deeply sampled blood TCRbeta repertoires that made up the dataset. The repertoires were made available in a free public database intended to serve as a resource for research on the immune response to SARS-CoV-2. Samples were obtained from the ongoing ImmuneRACE study (first 160 participants) and from over 1,000 subjects provided by 6 global collaborators. The sample metadata nearly always contained a de-identified subject ID, COVID-19 status, age in years and sex. Where available, HLA class I and class II types were obtained from metadata supplied by the sample provider rather than from assay-based typing. The full study reports these points: The amount of clinical and demographic metadata varied by source and participant and was provided uncurated.

Each collaborating institution followed its own protocols to collect whole blood in K2EDTA tubes. For TCRbeta analysis, collaborators shipped samples in one of three forms: frozen whole blood, isolated PBMCs, or DNA extracted from either of those sample types. The junction carries 12 bases between V and J, which are trimmed by 0 bases and 3 bases respectively. The germline V gene specifies KGHSH as CDR1 and LQKENI as CDR2. Inclusive of the bounding cysteine and phenylalanine, the CDR3 is 16 residues long. The retained sequence is limited to the CDR3, 48 bases, with the frame set at the first base. TCRbeta CDR3 regions were amplified from genomic DNA by means of the immunoSEQ Assay, a bias-controlled multiplex PCR. The authors processed their data as follows. The number of nucleated cells in each sample was estimated by amplification of reference gene primers within the assay. Sequence reads were collapsed and filtered to measure the absolute abundance of every unique TCRbeta CDR3 rearrangement. For each sample, productive Simpson clonality was calculated as the square root of Simpson's diversity index over productive rearrangements. Imported from immuneACCESS, the table was reduced by TCRdb to in-frame sequences with V and J called. These copies leave out some clones; in studies compared against another copy, an unresolved V gene accounts for under half, and the cause of the remainder is not known. Clone size and the V and J calls come from that table; the DNA yielded D and trimming. A total of around 200,000 clones appear in this sample, 80% to 85% of them only once. The ten largest clones add up to less than 20% of the sample.

What was sequenced was peripheral blood. In this chain, TRBV18 is recombined with TRBJ2-1; the D gene cannot be resolved reliably. The receptor's source is an elderly woman with active or convalescent COVID-19. This receptor carries the CDR3 CASSPPNARLYNEQFF. The DNA sequence reads TGTGCCAGCTCACCACCGAATGCCAGACTCTACAATGAGCAGTTCTTC.